A single sample gave rise to the 25 T cell receptor beta chains below, sequenced in a study of OX40 agonist ivuxolimab in advanced cancers. Sequencing used immunoSEQ multiplex PCR; TCRdb keeps in-frame clones, though not all of them. In the table there are about 69,000 clones, approximately 90% of which are singletons. The sample consisted of CD4+ or CD8+ T cells sorted from blood, taken in a trial of the OX40 agonist ivuxolimab. The receptor set was obtained from an adult with an advanced solid tumor such as melanoma, head and neck, liver or kidney cancer.

J is TRBJ2-3 and V is TRBV5-1; D assignment may be TRBD1 or TRBD2 (7 bases each). CDR1 and CDR2 (germline): SGHRS, YFSETQ. Trimming stripped 7 bases from V and 6 bases from J, with 18 bases between. CDR3 length: 14 amino acids. CDR3 loop: CASRNQGGSDTQYF. CDR3 nucleotides: TGCGCCAGCCGGAATCAGGGGGGGTCGGATACGCAGTATTTT.

The J gene is TRBJ1-5, the V gene TRBV19, with D hard to call. The CDR3 has 13 amino acids. Germline CDR1 reads LNHDA; CDR2 reads SQIVND (reference sequence). V lost 1 base to trimming and J lost 3 bases, with 4 bases between them. The CDR3 loop reads CASSIAANQPQHF. Written as DNA, the CDR3 is TGTGCCAGTAGTATAGCCGCCAATCAGCCCCAGCATTTT.

The chain recombines TRBV28 with TRBJ2-2; 8 bases match TRBD1. Per germline, CDR1 MDHEN and CDR2 SYDVKM. The J segment lost 2 bases and the V segment lost 8 bases, leaving 4 bases of the junction unmatched. The CDR3 length is 14 residues. DNA for the CDR3: TGTGCCAGCGGGGGACAGGCAAACACCGGGGAGCTGTTTTTT. Translation: CASGGQANTGELFF.

The V gene is TRBV15, the J gene TRBJ2-1; unclear D gene. The CDR3 is made up of 16 amino acids. Germline V lookup: CDR1 LNHNV, CDR2 YYDKDF (reference sequence). Trimming pared 0 bases from V and 4 bases from J, leaving 13 bases between. CDR3 loop: CATSRESPGVYNEQFF. CDR3 DNA: TGTGCCACCAGCAGAGAGTCACCAGGAGTTTACAATGAGCAGTTCTTC.

The rearrangement links TRBV5-1 to TRBJ2-5; 11 bases fit TRBD2. Germline CDR1 reads SGHRS; CDR2 reads YFSETQ. The CDR3 has 16 amino acids. The ends lost 4 bases at V and 4 bases at J; junction bases unmatched: 9. CDR3 nucleotide sequence: TGCGCCAGCAGCCTAGGGACTAGCGGCAGAGGAGAGACCCAGTACTTC. The encoded protein is CASSLGTSGRGETQYF. Looking up the rest from reference TRBV5-1 and TRBJ2-5 gives the full variable domain: KAGVTQTPRYLIKTRGQQVTLSCSPISGHRSVSWYQQTPGQGLQFLFEYFSETQRNKGNFPGRFSGRQFSNSRSEMNVSTLELGDSALYLCASSLGTSGRGETQYFGPGTRLLVL.

The gene calls are TRBV18 and TRBJ2-1; no clear D. The CDR3 runs 13 residues. The germline CDR1 and CDR2 sequences are KGHSH and LQKENI. The germline V and J ends were trimmed by 6 bases and 8 bases, with 14 bases remaining between them. The CDR3 DNA reads TGTGCCAGCTCCCCTCCCCCCCGCCATGAGCAGTTCTTC. Residues: CASSPPPRHEQFF.

Points on this clone: At one end, the junction sequence differs from germline, possibly due to a read error. V gene TRBV5-1 combines with J gene TRBJ2-5; 9 nucleotides line up with TRBD1. Germline lookup yields CDR1 SGHRS and CDR2 YFSETQ. There are 15 residues in the CDR3. DNA for the CDR3: TGCGCCAGCAGTTTGGGCGGGACAGGGAAAGAGACCCAGTACTTC. Translated, it gives CASSLGGTGKETQYF.

This sequence joins TRBV19 and TRBJ2-7; no definite D call. Germline CDR1 and CDR2: LNHDA and SQIVND (reference sequence). The CDR3 runs 15 residues. V was pared by 1 base and J by 7 bases, with 17 bases between. The CDR3, as DNA: TGTGCCAGTAGTATAGGATCTCGGGCGGCGGTGGAGCAGTACTTC. Its protein product is CASSIGSRAAVEQYF.

The genes are TRBV6-5 and TRBJ1-2; no clear D. V was clipped by 0 bases and J by 8 bases, with 16 bases between them. The CDR3 consists of 15 residues. In germline, CDR1 is MNHEY, CDR2 SVGAGI. CDR3 nucleotides: TGTGCCAGCAGTTACTCAGATGGACTTCGTTTCGGCTACACCTTC. Translating gives CASSYSDGLRFGYTF.

This rearrangement joins TRBV5-1 to TRBJ1-4; D is possibly TRBD1 (6 bases). This CDR3 is 14 amino acids long. Per the germline V gene, CDR1 is SGHRS and CDR2 is YFSETQ. Trimming pared 5 bases from V and 6 bases from J, leaving 14 bases between. The CDR3 sequence is CASRLRGRDEKLFF. In nucleotides, the CDR3 is TGCGCCAGCAGGTTGCGGGGGCGGGATGAAAAACTGTTTTTT.

The chain couples TRBV7-3 to TRBJ2-1; TRBD1 matches at 8 bases. Losses at the gene ends were 5 bases for V and 4 bases for J; bases not matched to a gene: 10. Germline CDR1 is SGHTA and CDR2 is FQGTGA. The CDR3 has 16 residues. The CDR3 DNA reads TGTGCCAGCAGCAAACTCGGGGGACAGGCTTACAATGAGCAGTTCTTC. It specifies CASSKLGGQAYNEQFF.

The chain carries TRBV7-2 and TRBJ1-4, with TRBD1 matching over 7 bases. V shed 1 base and J 2 bases; nucleotides not matched to a gene: 1. Germline CDR1 and CDR2: SGHTA and FQGNSA. The CDR3 has 15 amino acids. This CDR3 is CASSLVRGTNEKLFF. In nucleotides, the CDR3 is TGTGCCAGCAGCTTAGTCAGGGGGACTAATGAAAAACTGTTTTTT.

The chain has TRBV11-3 and TRBJ2-1; 8 nucleotides match TRBD2. The germline CDR1 and CDR2 sequences are SGHNT and YENEEA. Losses at the gene ends were 0 bases for V and 7 bases for J; bases not matched to a gene: 8. CDR3 length: 16 amino acids. The CDR3 bases are TGTGCCAGCAGCTTAGATGGGCTAGCGGGCCTTAATGAGCAGTTCTTC. Translating it yields CASSLDGLAGLNEQFF.

V gene TRBV7-9 combines with J gene TRBJ1-2; the match to TRBD1 covers 11 bases. V was clipped by 4 bases and J by 5 bases; unmatched bases: 9. There are 16 residues in the CDR3. CDR1 SEHNR and CDR2 FQNEAQ come from the germline V gene (reference sequence). The CDR3, as DNA: TGTGCCAGCAGCTCAGGACAGGGGGCTTTTGGTTATGGCTACACCTTC. Residues: CASSSGQGAFGYGYTF.

The rearrangement links TRBV14 to TRBJ1-2, with TRBD1 matching over 8 bases. Germline assignment: CDR1 SGHDN and CDR2 FVKESK. The ends lost 4 bases at V and 8 bases at J; junction bases unmatched: 9. The CDR3 has 14 residues. The CDR3 coding sequence is TGTGCCAGCAGCCGGACAGGGTATCGTTACGGCTACACCTTC. It specifies CASSRTGYRYGYTF.

The chain combines TRBV7-2 with TRBJ2-7; 7 bases align to TRBD1. This CDR3 comprises 15 residues. V gave up 6 bases and J gave up 5 bases; unmatched junction bases: 13. Germline V gene lookup returns CDR1 SGHTA and CDR2 FQGNSA. The CDR3 DNA follows: TGTGCCAGCAGTATGATGGCAGGGGGAGCCGACGAGCAGTACTTC. Its protein is CASSMMAGGADEQYF.

V gene TRBV6-5 combines with J gene TRBJ1-5; 8 bases are a match to TRBD1. With V trimmed by 5 bases and J by 0 bases, 3 bases remained unmatched. This CDR3 comprises 15 residues. CDR1 is MNHEY and CDR2 is SVGAGI in the germline V gene. CDR3 amino acids: CASSGGTGSNQPQHF. CDR3 nucleotides: TGTGCCAGCAGTGGCGGGACAGGTAGCAATCAGCCCCAGCATTTT.

This chain connects TRBV27 to TRBJ2-2, with 8 bases identical to TRBD1. The CDR3 length is 14 residues. Germline V gene data show CDR1 as MNHEY and CDR2 as SMNVEV (reference sequence). V lost 6 bases to trimming and J lost 4 bases; unmatched junction nucleotides: 4. The DNA of the CDR3 is TGTGCCAGCAGCGACAGGGGAGGCACCGGGGAGCTGTTTTTT. This encodes CASSDRGGTGELFF.

This chain connects TRBV5-1 to TRBJ1-3; possibly TRBD1 for D (6 bases). V was pared by 4 bases and J by 2 bases, with 16 bases between. Germline loops: CDR1 SGHRS, CDR2 YFSETQ. This CDR3 has 16 residues. This CDR3 is CASSPATGLAGNTIYF. The CDR3 DNA is TGCGCCAGCAGCCCGGCGACAGGTCTCGCTGGAAACACCATATATTTT.

This clone was seen a few times. V gene TRBV10-2 combines with J gene TRBJ1-1; D may be TRBD1 (6 bases). Germline assignment: CDR1 WSHSY and CDR2 SAAADI. The CDR3 has 15 amino acids. Trimming shortened V by 2 bases and J by 2 bases, and 12 bases separated the two germline ends. CDR3 sequence reads: CASSENGGPNTEAFF. In DNA, the CDR3 is TGCGCCAGCAGTGAGAATGGGGGGCCCAACACTGAAGCTTTCTTT.

The chain is built from TRBV7-8 and TRBJ2-3, with 7 bases fitting TRBD1. J lost 3 bases, V lost 4 bases, and 7 bases had no gene match. The CDR3 runs to 15 residues. Germline-derived CDR1 and CDR2 are SGHVS and FQNEAQ. In DNA form, the CDR3 reads TGTGCCAGCAGCTCGAACAGGGGTATTACAGATACGCAGTATTTT. This encodes CASSSNRGITDTQYF.

V gene TRBV19 combines with J gene TRBJ2-7, with TRBD1 as a possible D gene (6 bases). CDR1 and CDR2 from the germline V gene are LNHDA and SQIVND (reference sequence). The CDR3 loop spans 13 amino acids. Trimming shortened V by 6 bases and J by 2 bases, and 11 bases separated the two germline ends. The CDR3, as DNA: TGTGCCAGTAGCGACGGGACAACCTACGAGCAGTACTTC. This translates into CASSDGTTYEQYF.

The rearrangement links TRBV15 to TRBJ2-1, with 8 bases matching TRBD2. Unmatched junction bases numbered 5, after V lost 0 bases and J lost 4 bases. CDR3 length: 16 amino acids. Germline CDR1 LNHNV, CDR2 YYDKDF (reference sequence). In nucleotides, the CDR3 is TGTGCCACCAGCAGAGAAAGACCTAGCGGGTACAATGAGCAGTTCTTC. It translates to CATSRERPSGYNEQFF.

The rearrangement uses TRBV28 and TRBJ1-4; 7 bases are shared with TRBD1. The CDR3 loop spans 15 amino acids. The V gene end was trimmed by 7 bases and the J gene end by 5 bases; junction bases not matched to a gene: 10. CDR1 and CDR2 (germline): MDHEN, SYDVKM. Here the CDR3 DNA reads TGTGCCAGCACCACTAGGGGGCGGGTGAATGAAAAACTGTTTTTT. Amino acid sequence: CASTTRGRVNEKLFF.

This chain uses TRBV4-1 with TRBJ2-3; 14 bases map to TRBD2. This CDR3 contains 16 residues. V shed 6 bases and J 6 bases; nucleotides not matched to a gene: 8. The germline V gene has CDR1 MGHRA and CDR2 YSYEKL. CDR3 DNA sequence: TGCGCCAGCAGTGTGACTAGCGGGGGGGCGAGGGATACGCAGTATTTT. Translated, it gives CASSVTSGGARDTQYF.